This is a list of T cell receptor beta chains from one sample in a study of Graves' ophthalmopathy and Graves' hyperthyroidism. MiXCR was run by TCRdb on the multiplex PCR reads, yielding one entry per CDR3 protein. The table includes 400,000 or so distinct CDR3 sequences, over 15% detected once. Input material: peripheral blood. Receptors originate from a young woman with stable Graves' hyperthyroidism. Both conserved end residues are part of each CDR3. The order of the fields is CDR3 protein, J gene, V gene.

CDR3 protein: CANRDGEGPLHF; J gene: TRBJ1-6; V gene: TRBV6-1
CDR3 protein: CASGSGGYTF; J gene: TRBJ1-2; V gene: TRBV12-3/TRBV12-4
CDR3 protein: CASSPHGTEAFF; J gene: TRBJ1-1; V gene: TRBV5-1
CDR3 protein: CASSYMGRGTEAFF; J gene: TRBJ1-1; V gene: TRBV6-5
CDR3 protein: CATSRVFADTEAFF; J gene: TRBJ1-1; V gene: TRBV15
CDR3 protein: CAHSNRKPSSGALDYGYTF; J gene: TRBJ1-2; V gene: TRBV25-1
CDR3 protein: CASSSTGGSETQYF; J gene: TRBJ2-5; V gene: TRBV6-5
CDR3 protein: CAISELLGTGELFF; J gene: TRBJ2-2; V gene: TRBV10-3
CDR3 protein: CSAREGPSGGIRETQYF; J gene: TRBJ2-5; V gene: TRBV20-1
CDR3 protein: CASSEVRAGELFF; J gene: TRBJ2-2; V gene: TRBV6-1
CDR3 protein: CSAYRPNTEAFF; J gene: TRBJ1-1; V gene: TRBV20-1
CDR3 protein: CASSPGAFYEQYF; J gene: TRBJ2-7; V gene: TRBV7-8
CDR3 protein: CASSLPAGNQPQHF; J gene: TRBJ1-5; V gene: TRBV7-2
CDR3 protein: CASSLVQGDTEAFF; J gene: TRBJ1-1; V gene: TRBV5-1
CDR3 protein: CASSEVQKVNTGELFF; J gene: TRBJ2-2; V gene: TRBV2
CDR3 protein: CASSLASRERNTEAFF; J gene: TRBJ1-1; V gene: TRBV7-2
CDR3 protein: CASSPLGGLYTEAFF; J gene: TRBJ1-1; V gene: TRBV5-1
CDR3 protein: CARMIRTGNTIYF; J gene: TRBJ1-3; V gene: TRBV12-3/TRBV12-4
CDR3 protein: CSVALQQGGETQYF; J gene: TRBJ2-5; V gene: TRBV29-1
CDR3 protein: CASSLASGSNQPQHF; J gene: TRBJ1-5; V gene: TRBV12-3/TRBV12-4
CDR3 protein: CASHHRGAANYGYTF; J gene: TRBJ1-2; V gene: TRBV6-2/TRBV6-3
CDR3 protein: CASSLPPGQSYVEQYF; J gene: TRBJ2-7; V gene: TRBV5-1
CDR3 protein: CASSYDTVVGELFF; J gene: TRBJ2-2; V gene: TRBV6-5
CDR3 protein: CASSFRGGRGTEAFF; J gene: TRBJ1-1; V gene: TRBV28
CDR3 protein: CASRLTADSNQPQHF; J gene: TRBJ1-5; V gene: TRBV12-3/TRBV12-4
CDR3 protein: CASSGSGGPGETQYF; J gene: TRBJ2-5; V gene: TRBV9
CDR3 protein: CASSRVGGQPSPLHF; J gene: TRBJ1-6; V gene: TRBV4-2
CDR3 protein: CASSSVERGVETQYF; J gene: TRBJ2-5; V gene: TRBV11-3
CDR3 protein: CASSLETTGKEQYF; J gene: TRBJ2-7; V gene: TRBV7-9
CDR3 protein: CAISDPRLKGVTGELFF; J gene: TRBJ2-2; V gene: TRBV10-3
CDR3 protein: CASSSERDDEQYF; J gene: TRBJ2-7; V gene: TRBV5-1
CDR3 protein: CASSKQGDTEAFF; J gene: TRBJ1-1; V gene: TRBV19
CDR3 protein: CASSLRGVGEAFF; J gene: TRBJ1-1; V gene: TRBV7-3
CDR3 protein: CASSLRVQTTYEQYF; J gene: TRBJ2-7; V gene: TRBV7-8
CDR3 protein: CASSRNAAGDSYEQYF; J gene: TRBJ2-7; V gene: TRBV7-9
CDR3 protein: CASSPGGGVEAFF; J gene: TRBJ1-1; V gene: TRBV7-2
CDR3 protein: CASRSGGSSYEQYF; J gene: TRBJ2-7; V gene: TRBV6-2/TRBV6-3
CDR3 protein: CASSVPASYEQYF; J gene: TRBJ2-7; V gene: TRBV6-1
CDR3 protein: CASSYKGPNKNIQYF; J gene: TRBJ2-4; V gene: TRBV6-2/TRBV6-3
CDR3 protein: CASSWTGGGGETQYF; J gene: TRBJ2-5; V gene: TRBV6-5
CDR3 protein: CASSRDVVWAGNTGELFF; J gene: TRBJ2-2; V gene: TRBV3-1
CDR3 protein: CASWTGGGNEQFF; J gene: TRBJ2-1; V gene: TRBV6-1
CDR3 protein: CSASTGNQPQHF; J gene: TRBJ1-5; V gene: TRBV20-1
CDR3 protein: CASQGTDDYGYTF; J gene: TRBJ1-2; V gene: TRBV19
CDR3 protein: CSVELTAGETQYF; J gene: TRBJ2-5; V gene: TRBV29-1
CDR3 protein: CASSLAPDLNYEQYF; J gene: TRBJ2-7; V gene: TRBV7-2